A selection of T cell receptor beta chains follows, all from one sample in a study of shared clonotypes between healthy human individuals. TCRdb keeps only in-frame clones here, not all; method: immunoSEQ multiplex PCR. The data show about 2.1 million clones, with just over 90% seen just once and around 1.7% held by the top ten. Specimen: naive CD8+ T cells from PBMCs. These receptors were taken from a man between 18 and 29 years old in good health. Some clones in this sample may be carry-over from other donors' samples. Each CDR3 is given with its conserved first and last residue. D genes are given only for firm matches.

J gene,D gene,V gene,CDR3 protein,CDR3 DNA
TRBJ2-7,-,TRBV6-5,CASRTVPSSYEQYF,TGTGCCAGCAGGACAGTTCCCAGCTCCTACGAGCAGTACTTC
TRBJ2-1,-,TRBV14,CASSGSIDEQFF,TGTGCCAGCAGCGGTAGCATTGATGAGCAGTTCTTC
TRBJ2-7,-,TRBV28,CASSFQGGEQYF,TGTGCCAGCAGTTTCCAGGGGGGCGAGCAGTACTTC
TRBJ2-7,TRBD1,TRBV28,CAAGWDRGTYEQYF,TGTGCCGCCGGTTGGGACAGGGGGACCTACGAGCAGTACTTC
TRBJ2-5,-,TRBV11-2,CASSLGQAGWQTQYF,TGTGCCAGCAGCCTTGGACAAGCCGGGTGGCAGACCCAGTACTTC
TRBJ2-7,-,TRBV5-4,CASSLQGRRKTYEQYF,TGTGCCAGCAGCCTTCAGGGGCGGCGAAAAACTTACGAGCAGTACTTC
TRBJ2-1,-,TRBV6-1,CASSEEGGGGYNEQFF,TGTGCCAGCAGTGAAGAGGGGGGAGGGGGCTACAATGAGCAGTTCTTC
TRBJ1-1,TRBD1,TRBV9,CASGAGGQGVNTEAFF,TGTGCCAGCGGCGCCGGAGGACAGGGGGTGAACACTGAAGCTTTCTTT
TRBJ2-7,-,TRBV2,CASSENYEQYF,TGTGCCAGCAGTGAAAACTACGAGCAGTACTTC
TRBJ2-1,-,TRBV19,CASSTPLESSYNEQFF,TGTGCCAGTAGTACCCCCCTCGAGTCGTCCTACAATGAGCAGTTCTTC
TRBJ2-2,-,TRBV5-6,CASSPGNTGELFF,TGTGCCAGCAGCCCAGGGAACACCGGGGAGCTGTTTTTT
TRBJ1-4,-,TRBV7-9,CASSLLDATNEKLFF,TGTGCCAGCAGCCTACTAGACGCAACTAATGAAAAACTGTTTTTT
TRBJ2-5,-,TRBV6-1,CASSEVGRIETQYF,TGTGCCAGCAGTGAAGTGGGTAGGATCGAGACCCAGTACTTC
TRBJ1-2,-,TRBV6-1,CASSPRSGRPDYTF,TGTGCCAGCAGCCCCCGGTCTGGGCGGCCGGATTACACCTTC
TRBJ1-5,-,TRBV4-2,CASSQDLSPGNQPQHF,TGTGCCAGCAGCCAAGACTTGAGTCCGGGGAATCAGCCCCAGCATTTT